This is a list of T cell receptor beta chains from one sample in a study of CD8+CD57+ T cells in acquired aplastic anemia. TCRdb re-analysed the reads in MiXCR, keeping a single row per CDR3 protein. The sample yields 150,000 or so distinct CDR3 sequences, around 48% seen once. What was sequenced was sorted CD4+, CD8+, or CD8+CD57+ T cells (not recorded which) from PBMCs. These receptors all stem from a human donor with aplastic anemia. Both conserved end residues are part of each CDR3. Fields, in order: J gene, V gene, CDR3 protein.

TRBJ2-3 | TRBV2 | CASSPGSGSGTDTQYF
TRBJ2-7 | TRBV2 | CASRGTGKYEQYF
TRBJ1-1 | TRBV24-1 | CATSDLDRGPEQEAFF
TRBJ2-7 | TRBV5-1 | CASKAGEGTYEQYF
TRBJ2-7 | TRBV4-2 | CASSPLPGQGFAYEQYF
TRBJ1-2 | TRBV27 | CASSSQTNYGYTF
TRBJ1-2 | TRBV2 | CASSGLGQKYGYTF
TRBJ2-7 | TRBV10-3 | CAISEAGREQYF
TRBJ1-1 | TRBV18 | CASSPPGGEAFF
TRBJ2-3 | TRBV4-1 | CASSQAQRESDTQYF
TRBJ1-2 | TRBV20-1 | CSAPVRGQGGDGYTF
TRBJ2-7 | TRBV11-3 | CASSLGSLGNYEQYF
TRBJ2-6 | TRBV19 | CASRTGQVFSGANVLTF
TRBJ1-3 | TRBV25-1 | CASSASFLSGNTIYF
TRBJ2-1 | TRBV15 | CATSRREASYNEQFF
TRBJ2-7 | TRBV30 | CAWDPGQGVYEQYF
TRBJ1-2 | TRBV2 | CASSQTDETTNYGYTF
TRBJ1-2 | TRBV5-5 | CASSLGGAPGNF
TRBJ2-7 | TRBV29-1 | CSVRLAGGQNEQYF
TRBJ2-3 | TRBV7-9 | CASSSFIDTQYF
TRBJ1-5 | TRBV19 | CASRRSTGFGVQPQHF
TRBJ2-1 | TRBV11-3 | CASSRDLPNEQFF
TRBJ1-5 | TRBV4-1 | CASSSTGGTGNQPQHF
TRBJ2-3 | TRBV10-3 | CAISESSGGTADTQYF